This T cell receptor (beta chain) was observed in a study of T cells in localized non-small cell lung cancer. This CDR3 contains 13 residues. The germline V gene encodes CDR1 MNHEY and CDR2 SMNVEV (reference sequence). The germline V and J ends were trimmed by 7 bases and 0 bases, with 4 bases remaining between them. Study outcomes and limitations: Adjacent uninvolved lung had the highest clonality, suggesting focused antigen responses.

Sequenced by immunoSEQ multiplex PCR; TCRdb stores in-frame clones only, minus some. The sample has 15,000 to 20,000 clones; over 75% are singletons. A note on this clone: Its antigen is unidentified.

The starting material was peripheral blood, obtained before any cancer treatment. The gene calls are TRBV27 and TRBJ2-6, with D unresolved. The origin of this receptor is a male donor at least 60 years old with stage I lung adenocarcinoma. The CDR3 DNA reads TGTGCCAGCAAACTCTCTGGGGCCAACGTCCTGACTTTC. Translation: CASKLSGANVLTF.